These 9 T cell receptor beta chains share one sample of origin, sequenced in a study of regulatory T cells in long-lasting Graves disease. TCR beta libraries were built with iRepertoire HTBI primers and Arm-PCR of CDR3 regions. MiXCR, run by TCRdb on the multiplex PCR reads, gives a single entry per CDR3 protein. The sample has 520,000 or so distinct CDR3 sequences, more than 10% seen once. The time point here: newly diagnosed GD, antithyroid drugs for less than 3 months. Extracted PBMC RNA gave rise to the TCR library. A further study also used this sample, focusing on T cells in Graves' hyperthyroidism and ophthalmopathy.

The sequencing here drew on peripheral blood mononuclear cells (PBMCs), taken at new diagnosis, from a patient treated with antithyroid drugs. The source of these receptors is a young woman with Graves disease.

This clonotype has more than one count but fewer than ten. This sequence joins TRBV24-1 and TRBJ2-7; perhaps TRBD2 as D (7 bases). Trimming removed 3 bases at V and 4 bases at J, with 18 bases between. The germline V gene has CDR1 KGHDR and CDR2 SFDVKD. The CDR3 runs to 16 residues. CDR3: CATSDPGGPRPYEQYF. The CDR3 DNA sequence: TGTGCCACCAGTGATCCCGGGGGGCCCCGGCCTTACGAGCAGTACTTC.

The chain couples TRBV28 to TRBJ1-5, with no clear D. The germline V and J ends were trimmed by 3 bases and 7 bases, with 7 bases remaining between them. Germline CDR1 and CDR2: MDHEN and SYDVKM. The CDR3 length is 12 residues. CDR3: CASSLIIQPQHF. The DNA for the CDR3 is TGTGCCAGCAGTTTGATAATCCAGCCCCAGCATTTT. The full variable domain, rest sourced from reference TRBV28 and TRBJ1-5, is DVKVTQSSRYLVKRTGEKVFLECVQDMDHENMFWYRQDPGLGLRLIYFSYDVKMKEKGDIPEGYSVSREKKERFSLILESASTNQTSMYLCASSLIIQPQHFGDGTRLSIL.

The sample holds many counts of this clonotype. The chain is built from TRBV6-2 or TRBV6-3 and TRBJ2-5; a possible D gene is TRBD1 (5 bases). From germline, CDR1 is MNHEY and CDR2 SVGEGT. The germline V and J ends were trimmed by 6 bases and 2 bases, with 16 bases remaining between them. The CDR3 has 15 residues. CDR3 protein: CASSNPHRSQETQYF. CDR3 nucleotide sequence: TGTGCCAGCAGCAACCCCCACAGGTCGCAAGAGACCCAGTACTTC.

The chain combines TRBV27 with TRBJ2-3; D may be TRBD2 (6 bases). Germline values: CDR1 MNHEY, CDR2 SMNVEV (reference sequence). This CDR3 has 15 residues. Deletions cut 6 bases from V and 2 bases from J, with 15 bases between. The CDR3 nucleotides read TGTGCCAGCAGAGAACTAGCTGGCGCCACAGATACGCAGTATTTT. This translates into CASRELAGATDTQYF.

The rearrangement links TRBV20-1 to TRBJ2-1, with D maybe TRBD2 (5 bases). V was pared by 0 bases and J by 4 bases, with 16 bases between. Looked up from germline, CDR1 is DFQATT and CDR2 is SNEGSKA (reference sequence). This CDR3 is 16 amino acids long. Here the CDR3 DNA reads TGCAGTGCTAGAGATCCTCAAACTAGGTGGTACAATGAGCAGTTCTTC. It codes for CSARDPQTRWYNEQFF.

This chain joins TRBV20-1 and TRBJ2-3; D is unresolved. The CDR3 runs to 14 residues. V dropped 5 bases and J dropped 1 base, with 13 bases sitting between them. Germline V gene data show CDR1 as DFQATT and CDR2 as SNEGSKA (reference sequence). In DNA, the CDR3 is TGCAGTGCTTCGAACAATGGGGGCACAGATACGCAGTATTTT. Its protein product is CSASNNGGTDTQYF.

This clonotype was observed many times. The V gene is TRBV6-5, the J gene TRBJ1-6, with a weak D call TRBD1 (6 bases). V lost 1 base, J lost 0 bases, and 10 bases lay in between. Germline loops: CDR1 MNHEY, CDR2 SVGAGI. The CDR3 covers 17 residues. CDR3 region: CASSYYVQGSYNSPLHF. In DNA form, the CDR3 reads TGTGCCAGCAGTTACTATGTACAGGGCTCCTATAATTCACCCCTCCACTTT.

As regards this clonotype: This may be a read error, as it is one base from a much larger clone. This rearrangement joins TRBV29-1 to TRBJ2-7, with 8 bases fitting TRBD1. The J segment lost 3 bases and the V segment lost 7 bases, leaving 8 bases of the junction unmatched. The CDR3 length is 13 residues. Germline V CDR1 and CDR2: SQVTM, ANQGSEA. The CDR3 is CSAVRTGSYEQYF. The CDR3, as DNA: TGCAGCGCTGTGCGGACAGGGAGCTACGAGCAGTACTTC.

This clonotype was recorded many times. Written as DNA, the CDR3 is TGTGCCAGCAGTGGGTCGGGAGGGCCAACCGGGGAGCTGTTTTTT. Its protein product is CASSGSGGPTGELFF. The genes are TRBV2 and TRBJ2-2; TRBD2 aligns across 8 bases. Trimming removed 4 bases from V and 5 bases from J; junction bases left unmatched: 6. The length of the CDR3 is 15 residues. CDR1 is SNHLY and CDR2 is FYNNEI in the germline V gene.